The TCR beta chain described here comes from a study of blood T cell repertoires in COVID-19. Assay used: immunoSEQ multiplex PCR; TCRdb lists only in-frame clones, some missing. This repertoire shows roughly 55,000 clones, almost 80% found once; its top ten account for roughly 3%. Germline CDR1 reads KGHSH; CDR2 reads LQKENI. V lost 4 bases and J lost 3; bases outside the gene matches: 5. This CDR3 has 15 residues. This receptor was obtained from a man aged 55 to 70 with acute or convalescent COVID-19. Input material: peripheral blood. The chain joins TRBV18 to TRBJ1-1, with TRBD1 matching over 10 bases. The CDR3 nucleotides are TGTGCCAGCTCACTTGGGACAGGGGTCGACACTGAAGCTTTCTTT. Translated: CASSLGTGVDTEAFF.